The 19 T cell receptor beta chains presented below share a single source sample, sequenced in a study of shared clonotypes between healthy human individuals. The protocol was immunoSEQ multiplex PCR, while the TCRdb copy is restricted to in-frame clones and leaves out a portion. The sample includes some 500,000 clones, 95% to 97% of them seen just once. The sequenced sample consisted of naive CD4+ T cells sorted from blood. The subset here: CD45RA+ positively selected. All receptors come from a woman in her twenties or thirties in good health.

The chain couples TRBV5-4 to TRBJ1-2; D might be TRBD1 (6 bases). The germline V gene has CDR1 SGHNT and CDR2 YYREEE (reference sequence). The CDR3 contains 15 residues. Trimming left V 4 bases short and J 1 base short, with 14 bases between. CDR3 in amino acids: CASSRGTTNNYGYTF. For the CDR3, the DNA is TGTGCCAGCAGCCGTGGGACAACGAATAACTATGGCTACACCTTC.

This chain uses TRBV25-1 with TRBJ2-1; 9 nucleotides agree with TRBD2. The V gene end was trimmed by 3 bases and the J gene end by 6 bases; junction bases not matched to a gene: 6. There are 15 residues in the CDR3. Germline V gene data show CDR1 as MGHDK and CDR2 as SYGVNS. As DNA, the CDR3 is TGTGCCAGCAGTGACCTGGCGGGAGGGGGCAATGAGCAGTTCTTC. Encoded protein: CASSDLAGGGNEQFF.

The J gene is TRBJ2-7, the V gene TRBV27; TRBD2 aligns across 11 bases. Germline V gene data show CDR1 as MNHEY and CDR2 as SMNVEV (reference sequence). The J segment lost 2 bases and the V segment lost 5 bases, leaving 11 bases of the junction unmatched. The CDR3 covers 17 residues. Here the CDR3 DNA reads TGTGCCAGCAGTCCCGGGACTAGCGGCCGTATTACCTACGAGCAGTACTTC. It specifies CASSPGTSGRITYEQYF.

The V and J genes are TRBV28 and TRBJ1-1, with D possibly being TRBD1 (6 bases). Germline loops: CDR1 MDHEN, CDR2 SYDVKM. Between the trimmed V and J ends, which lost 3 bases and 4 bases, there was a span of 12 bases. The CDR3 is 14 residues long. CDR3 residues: CASSFYRVSTEAFF. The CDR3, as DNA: TGTGCCAGCAGTTTTTACAGGGTGAGCACTGAAGCTTTCTTT.

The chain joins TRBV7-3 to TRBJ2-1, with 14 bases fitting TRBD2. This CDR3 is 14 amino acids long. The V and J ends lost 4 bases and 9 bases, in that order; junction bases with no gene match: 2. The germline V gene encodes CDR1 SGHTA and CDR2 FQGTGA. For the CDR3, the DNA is TGTGCCAGCAGCTCCGGGACTAGCGGGAGTGAGCAGTTCTTC. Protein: CASSSGTSGSEQFF.

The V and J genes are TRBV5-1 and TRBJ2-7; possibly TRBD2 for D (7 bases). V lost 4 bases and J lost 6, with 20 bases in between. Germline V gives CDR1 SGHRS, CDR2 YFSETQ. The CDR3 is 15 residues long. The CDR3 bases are TGCGCCAGCAGCCCAAGGGGGGGGCCGCAGGGCGAGCAGTACTTC. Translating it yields CASSPRGGPQGEQYF.

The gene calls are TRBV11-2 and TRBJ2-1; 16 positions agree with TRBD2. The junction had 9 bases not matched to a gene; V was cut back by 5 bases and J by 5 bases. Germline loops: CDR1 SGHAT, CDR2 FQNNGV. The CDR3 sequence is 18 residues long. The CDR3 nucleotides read TGTGCCAGCAGCCCGGGACTAGCGGGAGGGCCGATGCACAATGAGCAGTTCTTC. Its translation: CASSPGLAGGPMHNEQFF.

CDR3 in DNA: TGTGCCAGCAGTTACTCGGACAGCTCCTACGAGCAGTACTTC. This gives the protein CASSYSDSSYEQYF. The chain carries TRBV6-5 and TRBJ2-7; perhaps TRBD1 as D (6 bases). The CDR3 consists of 14 residues. The V gene's germline CDR1 is MNHEY and CDR2 SVGAGI. Trimming removed 0 bases at V and 0 bases at J, with 6 bases between.

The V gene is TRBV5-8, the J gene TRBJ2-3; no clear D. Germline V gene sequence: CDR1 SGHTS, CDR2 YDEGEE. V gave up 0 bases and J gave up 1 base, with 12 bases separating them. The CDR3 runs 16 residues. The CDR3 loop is CASSLVQTWGTDTQYF. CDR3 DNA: TGTGCCAGCAGCTTGGTCCAGACATGGGGCACAGATACGCAGTATTTT.

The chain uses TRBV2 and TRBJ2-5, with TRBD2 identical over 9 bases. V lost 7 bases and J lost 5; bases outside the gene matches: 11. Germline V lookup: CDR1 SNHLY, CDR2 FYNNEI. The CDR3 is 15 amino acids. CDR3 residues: CASTRIRAGGETQYF. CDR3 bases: TGTGCCAGCACCCGAATACGAGCGGGAGGCGAGACCCAGTACTTC.

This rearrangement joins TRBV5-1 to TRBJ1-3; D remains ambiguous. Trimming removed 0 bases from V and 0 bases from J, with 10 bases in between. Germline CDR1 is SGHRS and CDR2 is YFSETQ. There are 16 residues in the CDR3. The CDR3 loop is CASSLVGGPSGNTIYF. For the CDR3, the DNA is TGCGCCAGCAGCTTGGTAGGCGGCCCCTCTGGAAACACCATATATTTT.

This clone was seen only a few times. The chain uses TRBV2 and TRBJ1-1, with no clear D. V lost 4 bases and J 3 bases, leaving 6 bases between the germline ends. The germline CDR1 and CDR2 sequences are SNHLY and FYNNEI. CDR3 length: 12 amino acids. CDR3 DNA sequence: TGTGCCAGCAGTGTAGGGTACACTGAAGCTTTCTTT. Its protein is CASSVGYTEAFF.

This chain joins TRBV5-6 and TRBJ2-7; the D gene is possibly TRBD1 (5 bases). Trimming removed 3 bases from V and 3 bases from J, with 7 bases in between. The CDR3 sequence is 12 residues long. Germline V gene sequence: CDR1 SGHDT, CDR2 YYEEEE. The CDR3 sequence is CASSSGFYEQYF. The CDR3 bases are TGTGCCAGCAGCTCAGGGTTCTACGAGCAGTACTTC.

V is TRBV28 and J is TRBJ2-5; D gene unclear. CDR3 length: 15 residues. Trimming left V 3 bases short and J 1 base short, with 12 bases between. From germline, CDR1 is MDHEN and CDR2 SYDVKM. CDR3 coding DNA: TGTGCCAGCAGTTTCCGCCGGCGAGTCCAAGAGACCCAGTACTTC. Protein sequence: CASSFRRRVQETQYF.

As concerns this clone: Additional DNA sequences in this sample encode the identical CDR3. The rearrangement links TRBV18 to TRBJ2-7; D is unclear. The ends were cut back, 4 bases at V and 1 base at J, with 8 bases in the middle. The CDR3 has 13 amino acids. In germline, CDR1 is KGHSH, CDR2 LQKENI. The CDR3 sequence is CASSLDLSYEQYF. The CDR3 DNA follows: TGTGCCAGCTCACTGGACCTGTCCTACGAGCAGTACTTC.

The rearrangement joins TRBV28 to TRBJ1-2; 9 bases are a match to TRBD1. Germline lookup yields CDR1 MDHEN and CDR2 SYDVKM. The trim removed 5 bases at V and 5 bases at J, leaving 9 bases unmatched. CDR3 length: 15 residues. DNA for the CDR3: TGTGCCAGCAGTGCCCCGACAGGGGGTAGGTATGGCTACACCTTC. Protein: CASSAPTGGRYGYTF.

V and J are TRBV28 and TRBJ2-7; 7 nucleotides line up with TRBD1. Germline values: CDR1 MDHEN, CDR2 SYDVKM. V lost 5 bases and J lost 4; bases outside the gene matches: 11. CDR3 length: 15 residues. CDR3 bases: TGTGCCAGCAGTCGACAGGGTAGGAGATCTTACGAGCAGTACTTC. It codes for CASSRQGRRSYEQYF.

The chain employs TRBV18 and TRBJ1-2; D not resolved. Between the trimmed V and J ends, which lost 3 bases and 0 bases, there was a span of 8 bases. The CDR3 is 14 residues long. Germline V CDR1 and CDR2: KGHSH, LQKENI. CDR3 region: CASSPDTTNYGYTF. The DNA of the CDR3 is TGTGCCAGCTCACCCGACACGACTAACTATGGCTACACCTTC. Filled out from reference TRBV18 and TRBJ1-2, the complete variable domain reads NAGVMQNPRHLVRRRGQEARLRCSPMKGHSHVYWYRQLPEEGLKFMVYLQKENIIDESGMPKERFSAEFPKEGPSILRIQQVVRGDSAAYFCASSPDTTNYGYTFGSGTRLTVV.

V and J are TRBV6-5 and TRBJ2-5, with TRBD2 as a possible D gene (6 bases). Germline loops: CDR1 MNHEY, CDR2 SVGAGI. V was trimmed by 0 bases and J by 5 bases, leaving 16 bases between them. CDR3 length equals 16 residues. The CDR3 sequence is CASSYSRYGSKETQYF. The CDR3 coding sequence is TGTGCCAGCAGTTACTCGAGGTACGGGAGTAAGGAGACCCAGTACTTC.